Sequencing of this T cell receptor beta chain was carried out in a study of technical replicates of blood from a handful of donors. CDR3 length: 14 amino acids. Deletions cut 5 bases from V and 3 bases from J, with 14 bases between. Germline values: CDR1 SGHRS, CDR2 YFSETQ. Generated by immunoSEQ multiplex PCR, the TCRdb table keeps only in-frame clones and is missing some. This sample yields 14,000 or so clones, of which around 85% are seen a single time; roughly 10% belongs to the top ten. Sequenced input: PBMCs. The rearrangement joins TRBV5-1 to TRBJ2-5; D uncertain. The source of this sequence is a human donor in good health. CDR3 residues: CASRAEVLKETQYF. The CDR3 DNA reads as TGCGCCAGCAGAGCTGAAGTTTTAAAAGAGACCCAGTACTTC.